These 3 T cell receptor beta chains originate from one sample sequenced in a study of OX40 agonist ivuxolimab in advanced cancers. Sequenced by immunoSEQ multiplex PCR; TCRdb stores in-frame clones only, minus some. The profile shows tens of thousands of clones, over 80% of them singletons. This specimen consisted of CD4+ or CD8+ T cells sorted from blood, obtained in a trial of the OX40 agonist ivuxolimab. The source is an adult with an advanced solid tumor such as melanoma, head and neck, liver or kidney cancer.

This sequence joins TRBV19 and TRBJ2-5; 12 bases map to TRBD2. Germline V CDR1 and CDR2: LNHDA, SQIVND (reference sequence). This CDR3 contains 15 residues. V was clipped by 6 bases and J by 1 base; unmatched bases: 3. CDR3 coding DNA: TGTGCCAGTAGCGGACTAGCGGGGAGCCAAGAGACCCAGTACTTC. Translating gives CASSGLAGSQETQYF.

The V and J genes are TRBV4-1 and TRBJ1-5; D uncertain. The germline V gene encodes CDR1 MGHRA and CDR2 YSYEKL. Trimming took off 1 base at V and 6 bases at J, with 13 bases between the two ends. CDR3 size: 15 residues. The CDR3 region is CASSQGPGVLQPQHF. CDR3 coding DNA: TGCGCCAGCAGCCAAGGACCCGGGGTTCTTCAGCCCCAGCATTTT.

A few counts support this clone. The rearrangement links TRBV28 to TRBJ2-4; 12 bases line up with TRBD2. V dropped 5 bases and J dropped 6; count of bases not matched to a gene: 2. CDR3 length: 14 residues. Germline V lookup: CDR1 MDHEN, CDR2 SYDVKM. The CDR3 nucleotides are TGTGCCAGCAGTCTAGCGGGAGGGCCAAACATTCAGTACTTC. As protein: CASSLAGGPNIQYF.